The 2 T cell receptor beta chains listed next were all sequenced from one sample in a study of T cell repertoires in cytomegalovirus infection. TCRdb reanalysed the reads using MiXCR and keeps one entry per CDR3 protein. The data show about 740,000 distinct CDR3 sequences, 35% seen once. The sequenced sample was PBMCs. The receptors were gathered from a human donor in good health (CMV status not recorded). Some clones in this sample may be carry-over from other donors' samples.

This clonotype was seen only a few times. The chain has TRBV27 and TRBJ2-7, with 8 bases fitting TRBD2. The CDR3 has 15 amino acids. J was trimmed by 5 bases and V by 2 bases; bases with no gene match: 8. Germline-derived CDR1 and CDR2 are MNHEY and SMNVEV (reference sequence). The CDR3 nucleotides read TGTGCCAGCAGTTTAGCGGGAGGTCGGGGGCACGAGCAGTACTTC. Translation gives CASSLAGGRGHEQYF.

The CDR3 nucleotides read TGCGCCAGCAGTCCTTCGGCTAGCAATCAGCCCCAGCATTTT. Encoded protein: CASSPSASNQPQHF. The chain couples TRBV10-2 to TRBJ1-5; no firm D call. Trimming left V 5 bases short and J 0 bases short, with 8 bases between. Per the germline V gene, CDR1 is WSHSY and CDR2 is SAAADI. This CDR3 contains 14 residues.